This T cell receptor (beta chain) was observed in a study of CD8+CD57+ T cells in acquired aplastic anemia. The germline V gene has CDR1 SQVTM and CDR2 ANQGSEA. The J segment lost 4 bases and the V segment lost 6 bases, leaving 14 bases of the junction unmatched. This CDR3 has 15 residues. This clonotype has a handful of counts. According to the study, genomic DNA was the template for TCR beta VDJ and CDR3 profiling. Each CDR3 protein is one row after TCRdb ran MiXCR on the reads. The table lists approximately 98,000 distinct CDR3 sequences, roughly 51% of them singletons, with around a third in the top ten.

This rearrangement joins TRBV29-1 to TRBJ1-2; 7 bases are a match to TRBD1. This clonotype was sampled from a human donor in good health, serving as a control. Material: sorted CD4+, CD8+, or CD8+CD57+ T cells (not recorded which) from PBMCs. CDR3 loop: CSVSGTEISLYGYTF. The CDR3, as DNA: TGCAGCGTGTCCGGGACAGAGATCTCCCTCTATGGCTACACCTTC.